One sample yielded the 32 T cell receptor beta chains listed below, sequenced in a study of blood T cell repertoires in COVID-19. Method: immunoSEQ multiplex PCR; TCRdb's copy keeps in-frame clones and lacks some. The profile shows about 180,000 clones, 88% of them singletons. The sequenced material came from peripheral blood. These receptors came from a young woman with acute or convalescent COVID-19.

The V call is TRBV3-1 (or the pseudogene TRBV3-2), the J call TRBJ1-1; a possible D gene is TRBD1 (5 bases). Germline assignment: CDR1 LGHDT and CDR2 YNNKEL (reference sequence). The CDR3 covers 15 residues. V shed 1 base and J shed 1 base, with 10 bases lying between them. The CDR3 DNA reads TGTGCCAGCAGCCAAGGGACCCAGGGGAACACTGAAGCTTTCTTT. Protein product: CASSQGTQGNTEAFF.

This chain links TRBV19 with TRBJ2-7; D is possibly TRBD1 (6 bases). This CDR3 is built from 13 residues. V was trimmed by 4 bases and J by 3 bases, leaving 10 bases between them. Germline V gene lookup returns CDR1 LNHDA and CDR2 SQIVND (reference sequence). Here the CDR3 DNA reads TGTGCCAGTAGTAGGGGGCGATTCTACGAGCAGTACTTC. As protein: CASSRGRFYEQYF.

This clone was detected once. The chain uses TRBV24-1 and TRBJ2-5; 11 bases match TRBD2. Trimming took 1 base from V and 5 from J; bases not matched to a gene: 5. Per the germline V gene, CDR1 is KGHDR and CDR2 is SFDVKD. The CDR3 is made up of 16 amino acids. CDR3 nucleotides: TGTGCCACCAGTGATTTTACTAGCGGGAGTGTTGAGACCCAGTACTTC. It translates to CATSDFTSGSVETQYF.

The J gene is TRBJ1-5, the V gene TRBV29-1; 8 bases are shared with TRBD1. V was pared by 6 bases and J by 5 bases, with 6 bases of the junction left unmatched. Germline V gives CDR1 SQVTM, CDR2 ANQGSEA. The CDR3 sequence is 13 residues long. In DNA form, the CDR3 reads TGCAGCGTCGACAGGGGACCTTATCAGCCCCAGCATTTT. This translates into CSVDRGPYQPQHF.

V gene TRBV5-1 combines with J gene TRBJ1-3, with 7 bases fitting TRBD1. V lost 4 bases to trimming and J lost 2 bases; unmatched junction nucleotides: 9. The CDR3 runs to 16 residues. Per the germline V gene, CDR1 is SGHRS and CDR2 is YFSETQ. The DNA for the CDR3 is TGCGCCAGCAGCCCCCGGGAACAGGGGACTGGAAACACCATATATTTT. Translated: CASSPREQGTGNTIYF.

The V call is TRBV6-4, the J call TRBJ2-1; TRBD2 matches at 8 bases. Germline assignment: CDR1 MRHNA and CDR2 SNTAGT. With 7 bases clipped from V and 7 bases from J, the junction kept 9 bases outside the gene matches. CDR3 length: 14 residues. The CDR3 reads CASTKIAGTNEQFF. The CDR3 nucleotides are TGTGCCAGCACGAAGATAGCGGGAACAAATGAGCAGTTCTTC.

The chain carries TRBV6-5 and TRBJ1-1, with a tentative D call TRBD1 (6 bases). Germline loops: CDR1 MNHEY, CDR2 SVGAGI. CDR3 length: 14 residues. V lost 8 bases and J lost 7, with 20 bases in between. The CDR3: CASSRPGTPLEAFF. The CDR3 DNA reads as TGTGCCAGCTCTAGACCTGGGACACCCCTTGAAGCTTTCTTT.

The rearrangement uses TRBV6-5 and TRBJ2-5; weak D call: TRBD2 (6 bases). This CDR3 contains 13 residues. The germline V gene has CDR1 MNHEY and CDR2 SVGAGI. Deletions cut 0 bases from V and 10 bases from J, with 12 bases between. CDR3 DNA sequence: TGTGCCAGCAGTTACTCCCCTGCGGGGAGCCAGTACTTC. Protein sequence: CASSYSPAGSQYF.

This clone was observed many times. This chain connects TRBV5-1 to TRBJ1-1; D not resolved. The CDR3 loop spans 13 amino acids. The ends were cut back, 5 bases at V and 10 bases at J, with 18 bases in the middle. Germline V gene lookup returns CDR1 SGHRS and CDR2 YFSETQ. The CDR3 loop is CASRLESPSRAFF. CDR3 in DNA: TGCGCCAGCAGATTAGAGTCCCCCTCGAGAGCTTTCTTT.

This sequence joins TRBV7-3 and TRBJ2-3; no clear D gene. Trimming cost V 2 bases and J 4 bases, with 7 bases left between them. This CDR3 is 13 amino acids long. Germline CDR1 is SGHTA and CDR2 is FQGTGA. The CDR3 loop reads CASSLRVPDTQYF. DNA of the CDR3: TGTGCCAGCAGCTTACGGGTGCCAGATACGCAGTATTTT.

J is TRBJ2-1 and V is TRBV18, with D perhaps matching TRBD2 (6 bases). With 6 bases removed from V and 5 bases from J, the gap between germline ends came to 17 bases. The germline gives CDR1 KGHSH, CDR2 LQKENI. The CDR3 spans 15 residues. The CDR3 spells CASSSTGGLDNEQFF. CDR3 bases: TGTGCCAGCTCGTCAACCGGGGGTCTAGACAATGAGCAGTTCTTC. The entire variable domain, with the rest obtained from reference TRBV18 and TRBJ2-1, is as follows: NAGVMQNPRHLVRRRGQEARLRCSPMKGHSHVYWYRQLPEEGLKFMVYLQKENIIDESGMPKERFSAEFPKEGPSILRIQQVVRGDSAAYFCASSSTGGLDNEQFFGPGTRLTVL.

The chain employs TRBV7-8 and TRBJ2-7, with D possibly TRBD2 on 6 matching bases. CDR1 SGHVS and CDR2 FQNEAQ come from the germline V gene. V lost 5 bases to trimming and J lost 6 bases, with 14 bases between them. This CDR3 has 13 residues. As DNA, the CDR3 is TGTGCCAGCAGCCCGGGGGATTTTCTCGAGCAGTACTTC. This encodes CASSPGDFLEQYF.

The J gene is TRBJ2-2, the V gene TRBV5-1; the D gene is possibly TRBD1 (6 bases). Trimming took off 5 bases at V and 0 bases at J, with 11 bases between the two ends. The CDR3 consists of 15 residues. Germline CDR1 reads SGHRS; CDR2 reads YFSETQ. CDR3: CASRGAQPNTGELFF. The CDR3 DNA follows: TGCGCCAGCAGGGGGGCACAGCCGAACACCGGGGAGCTGTTTTTT.

As DNA, the CDR3 is TGTGCCAGCAGTTCATACTTTCAGCCCCAGCATTTT. Its translation is CASSSYFQPQHF. The gene calls are TRBV28 and TRBJ1-5; D unclear. V dropped 4 bases and J dropped 6 bases, with 7 bases sitting between them. Germline lookup yields CDR1 MDHEN and CDR2 SYDVKM. The CDR3 is made up of 12 amino acids.

The gene calls are TRBV4-1 and TRBJ1-1; tentatively, D is TRBD1 (6 bases). The CDR3 has 17 amino acids. Trimming stripped 3 bases from V and 0 bases from J, with 17 bases between. CDR1 MGHRA and CDR2 YSYEKL come from the germline V gene. As DNA, the CDR3 is TGCGCCAGCAGCCAGCCGACGACAGGCATGATGAACACTGAAGCTTTCTTT. Translation gives CASSQPTTGMMNTEAFF.

This clone was detected only once. The chain joins TRBV19 to TRBJ1-1; 7 bases map to TRBD1. The ends lost 9 bases at V and 7 bases at J; junction bases unmatched: 11. Germline V gene data show CDR1 as LNHDA and CDR2 as SQIVND (reference sequence). This CDR3 has 13 residues. The chain's CDR3 is CASGFRDSGEAFF. CDR3 bases: TGTGCCAGCGGCTTCCGGGACAGTGGTGAAGCTTTCTTT. Full variable domain (outside the CDR3, taken from reference TRBV19 and TRBJ1-1): DGGITQSPKYLFRKEGQNVTLSCEQNLNHDAMYWYRQDPGQGLRLIYYSQIVNDFQKGDIAEGYSVSREKKESFPLTVTSAQKNPTAFYLCASGFRDSGEAFFGQGTRLTVV.

V is TRBV9 and J is TRBJ2-3, with unresolved D. Per germline, CDR1 SGDLS and CDR2 YYNGEE. This CDR3 region has 14 residues. The germline V and J ends were trimmed by 0 bases and 6 bases, with 11 bases remaining between them. The CDR3 DNA follows: TGTGCCAGCAGCGTAGGAGTCGAAGTGGATACGCAGTATTTT. Translation gives CASSVGVEVDTQYF. Drawing the rest from reference TRBV9 and TRBJ2-3, the complete variable domain is DSGVTQTPKHLITATGQRVTLRCSPRSGDLSVYWYQQSLDQGLQFLIQYYNGEERAKGNILERFSAQQFPDLHSELNLSSLELGDSALYFCASSVGVEVDTQYFGPGTRLTVL.

The chain couples TRBV18 to TRBJ2-3, with TRBD2 matching 11 bases. Germline-derived CDR1 and CDR2 are KGHSH and LQKENI. This CDR3 has 15 amino acids. The J segment lost 4 bases and the V segment lost 3 bases, leaving 3 bases of the junction unmatched. CDR3 nucleotides: TGTGCCAGCTCACCGAGTAGCGGGAGGGCAGATACGCAGTATTTT. Translating gives CASSPSSGRADTQYF.

The gene calls are TRBV29-1 and TRBJ2-1, with D perhaps matching TRBD1 (6 bases). Germline assignment: CDR1 SQVTM and CDR2 ANQGSEA. There are 13 residues in the CDR3. V lost 4 bases, J lost 8 bases, and 15 bases lay in between. CDR3 DNA sequence: TGCAGCGTTGGGGGGCGAGGCCCCGATGAGCAGTTCTTC. This codes for CSVGGRGPDEQFF.

The chain links TRBV19 to TRBJ1-1; no definite D call. From germline, CDR1 is LNHDA and CDR2 SQIVND (reference sequence). V lost 3 bases to trimming and J lost 0 bases, with 8 bases between them. The CDR3 sequence is 14 residues long. This CDR3 is CASSIRAMNTEAFF. CDR3 nucleotides: TGTGCCAGTAGTATTCGAGCAATGAACACTGAAGCTTTCTTT.

The CDR3 region has the DNA TGTGCCAGCAGCCTAGGGGGAGCCTCTAACTATGGCTACACCTTC. This encodes CASSLGGASNYGYTF. V is TRBV28 and J is TRBJ1-2, with D maybe TRBD1 (6 bases). The germline V gene encodes CDR1 MDHEN and CDR2 SYDVKM. V shed 6 bases and J shed 0 bases, with 14 bases lying between them. The CDR3 loop spans 15 amino acids.

V usage is TRBV11-2 and J usage is TRBJ2-6; 7 bases fit TRBD2. The CDR3 consists of 18 residues. V lost 5 bases and J lost 3; bases outside the gene matches: 13. Germline values: CDR1 SGHAT, CDR2 FQNNGV. The CDR3 protein is CASSPLAPHLSGANVLTF. DNA of the CDR3: TGTGCCAGCAGCCCACTAGCGCCCCATTTGAGTGGGGCCAACGTCCTGACTTTC.

V and J are TRBV4-2 and TRBJ1-2, with D possibly TRBD1 on 6 matching bases. Per the germline V gene, CDR1 is LGHNA and CDR2 is YNFKEQ. The CDR3 sequence is 16 residues long. V lost 1 base and J 3 bases, leaving 15 bases between the germline ends. DNA of the CDR3: TGTGCCAGCAGCCAAGGGTCCGGAGGGGGGGACTATGGCTACACCTTC. This sequence encodes CASSQGSGGGDYGYTF.

The chain joins TRBV2 to TRBJ1-1; D call uncertain. Trimming pared 2 bases from V and 0 bases from J, leaving 13 bases between. The CDR3 is made up of 16 amino acids. Germline values: CDR1 SNHLY, CDR2 FYNNEI. The CDR3 is CASSERGFLMNTEAFF. The CDR3 DNA sequence: TGTGCCAGCAGTGAACGCGGGTTTCTGATGAACACTGAAGCTTTCTTT.

The chain combines TRBV18 with TRBJ1-3; perhaps TRBD1 as D (5 bases). Germline CDR1 KGHSH, CDR2 LQKENI. The CDR3 sequence is 15 residues long. V shed 4 bases and J shed 4 bases, with 14 bases lying between them. The CDR3 nucleotides read TGTGCCAGCTCACTGGACATCGCAGAAGGAAACACCATATATTTT. Its protein is CASSLDIAEGNTIYF.

DNA of the CDR3: TGTGCCAGCAGTTACTCGCAGGGGAGTGGCACTGAAGCTTTCTTT. It translates to CASSYSQGSGTEAFF. This sequence joins TRBV6-6 and TRBJ1-1, with D possibly being TRBD1 (6 bases). Germline CDR1 reads MNHNY; CDR2 reads SVGAGI (reference sequence). V lost 0 bases and J lost 4, with 12 bases in between. The CDR3 sequence is 15 residues long.

The rearrangement links TRBV5-1 to TRBJ2-7, with 9 bases that match TRBD2. Trimming removed 7 bases from V and 7 bases from J; junction bases left unmatched: 9. Germline V gene data show CDR1 as SGHRS and CDR2 as YFSETQ. The CDR3 is 13 residues long. Here the CDR3 reads CASGISGRSEQYF. As DNA, the CDR3 is TGCGCCAGCGGGATTAGCGGGAGATCTGAGCAGTACTTC.

The gene calls are TRBV7-9 and TRBJ1-2, with 7 nucleotides matching TRBD1. Per germline, CDR1 SEHNR and CDR2 FQNEAQ (reference sequence). CDR3 size: 14 residues. Unmatched junction bases numbered 6, after V lost 1 base and J lost 7 bases. The CDR3 coding sequence is TGTGCCAGCAGCTTAGGAGGACAGGTATCTGGCTACACCTTC. This translates into CASSLGGQVSGYTF.

This clone has just a few counts. The chain's CDR3 is CASSEFLQETQYF. CDR3 sequence (DNA): TGTGCCAGCAGTGAGTTCCTACAAGAGACCCAGTACTTC. The chain links TRBV2 to TRBJ2-5; D is ambiguous. The CDR3 has 13 residues. CDR1 and CDR2 (germline): SNHLY, FYNNEI. Trimming left V 3 bases short and J 2 bases short, with 7 bases between.

V gene TRBV27 combines with J gene TRBJ1-1, with TRBD1 matching 8 bases. Germline V gene lookup returns CDR1 MNHEY and CDR2 SMNVEV (reference sequence). The CDR3 spans 19 residues. With V trimmed by 0 bases and J by 0 bases, 12 bases remained unmatched. The CDR3 loop reads CASSLSAPLRGQVNTEAFF. For the CDR3, the DNA is TGTGCCAGCAGTTTATCGGCCCCCCTTAGGGGACAGGTGAACACTGAAGCTTTCTTT.

This clone was seen more than once but under ten times. CDR3 sequence reads: CASGGFTGELFF. The CDR3 DNA reads as TGTGCCAGCGGAGGGTTCACCGGGGAGCTGTTTTTT. The chain employs TRBV27 and TRBJ2-2; maybe TRBD2 (6 bases). Germline lookup yields CDR1 MNHEY and CDR2 SMNVEV (reference sequence). There are 12 residues in the CDR3. Trimming took 8 bases from V and 4 from J, leaving 8 bases between them.

This chain's CDR3 is CASRQRGQAANYGYTF. CDR3 nucleotides: TGTGCCAGCCGACAGAGGGGACAGGCGGCTAACTATGGCTACACCTTC. The rearrangement joins TRBV10-3 to TRBJ1-2; TRBD1 aligns across 8 bases. V dropped 10 bases and J dropped 0; count of bases not matched to a gene: 13. The CDR3 sequence is 16 residues long. The germline CDR1 and CDR2 sequences are ENHRY and SYGVKD.